Here is one T cell receptor beta chain with its context. Per the original methods: Nucleated cell number was recorded as an estimate derived from reference gene primer amplification. The method was immunoSEQ multiplex PCR; TCRdb's version includes in-frame clones alone and lacks a portion of them. From that table come the V and J calls and clone size; the DNA was used to work out D and trimming. The sample lists 200,000 to 250,000 clones; more than 65% were seen once. This entry belongs to a study of blood T cell repertoires in COVID-19. Study summary: PBMCs, B-cell-depleted T cells, or T cells were the source of the cDNA or gDNA that made up the material.

CDR3 length: 16 amino acids. Germline values: CDR1 MNHEY, CDR2 SVGEGT. The V gene end was trimmed by 5 bases and the J gene end by 5 bases; junction bases not matched to a gene: 13. This sequence was found in a man aged 50-59 years with active or convalescent COVID-19. Sequencing input: peripheral blood. V is TRBV6-2 or TRBV6-3 and J is TRBJ2-5, with TRBD2 identical over 8 bases. The CDR3 region is CASSRSASGFGETQYF. Here the CDR3 DNA reads TGTGCCAGCAGTAGGTCAGCTAGCGGGTTTGGGGAGACCCAGTACTTC.